One and the same sample provided the 23 T cell receptor beta chains below, sequenced in a study of T cells of healthy individuals. A single record per CDR3 protein comes from TCRdb applying MiXCR to the 5' RACE reads. The table includes about 40,000 distinct CDR3 sequences, 4% to 5.5% detected once. The receptors derive from a human donor in good health.

This clonotype appeared many times. The chain has TRBV20-1 and TRBJ1-2; D unresolved. Germline V CDR1 and CDR2: DFQATT, SNEGSKA (reference sequence). The CDR3 runs to 14 residues. The V end lost 3 bases, the J end lost 2 bases, and 13 bases lay between the germline ends. The CDR3 spells CSASLSIGNYGYTF. CDR3 sequence (DNA): TGCAGTGCTAGTTTATCGATCGGAAACTATGGCTACACCTTC.

This clonotype has only a few counts. The V call is TRBV3-1, the J call TRBJ2-5, with D tentatively TRBD1 or TRBD2 (5 bases each). CDR1 LGHDT and CDR2 YNNKEL come from the germline V gene (reference sequence). The V gene lost 4 bases and the J gene lost 5 bases, with 17 bases spanning the gap. The CDR3 loop spans 15 amino acids. The CDR3 loop is CASSPRDPGFETQYF. The CDR3 bases are TGTGCCAGCAGCCCCCGGGACCCCGGTTTTGAGACCCAGTACTTC.

This rearrangement joins TRBV6-5 to TRBJ2-5, with D unresolved. Germline values: CDR1 MNHEY, CDR2 SVGAGI. The V end lost 2 bases, the J end lost 2 bases, and 12 bases lay between the germline ends. This CDR3 is 15 amino acids long. The CDR3 DNA reads as TGTGCCAGCAGTTACGGGATAGGACCGCAAGAGACCCAGTACTTC. Amino acids: CASSYGIGPQETQYF.

This clonotype was observed at least ten times. The chain recombines TRBV2 with TRBJ2-7; TRBD2 aligns across 11 bases. Germline loops: CDR1 SNHLY, CDR2 FYNNEI. This CDR3 comprises 20 residues. J gave up 2 bases and V 0 bases, and 15 bases lay outside the gene matches. The CDR3 sequence is CASSEALRLAGGPSTYEQYF. The CDR3 nucleotides read TGTGCCAGCAGTGAAGCCCTAAGGCTAGCGGGAGGCCCGTCCACCTACGAGCAGTACTTC.

Regarding this clonotype: This may be a read error, as it is one base from a much larger clone. The chain links TRBV6-1 to TRBJ2-5; tentatively, D is TRBD1 (6 bases). The CDR3 spans 15 residues. Germline V gene data show CDR1 as MNHNS and CDR2 as SASEGT. The CDR3: CTSIRQGRSQETQYF. In DNA, the CDR3 is TGTACCAGCATCCGGCAGGGGAGATCACAAGAGACCCAGTACTTC.

This clonotype came up many times. The chain uses TRBV7-2 and TRBJ2-7; 8 bases agree with TRBD1. Trimming removed 5 bases from V and 3 bases from J; junction bases left unmatched: 6. The CDR3 covers 14 residues. CDR1 is SGHTA and CDR2 is FQGNSA in the germline V gene. The CDR3 reads CASSPGQGFYEQYF. The CDR3 region has the DNA TGTGCCAGCAGCCCTGGACAGGGATTCTACGAGCAGTACTTC.

This clonotype was observed many times. The V and J genes are TRBV12-3 or TRBV12-4 and TRBJ2-1; D may be TRBD1 (5 bases). This CDR3 is built from 13 residues. V dropped 2 bases and J dropped 7 bases, with 9 bases sitting between them. CDR3 protein: CASSLPGNNEQFF. In DNA, the CDR3 is TGTGCCAGCAGTTTACCAGGGAATAATGAGCAGTTCTTC.

This clonotype was seen many times. This chain uses TRBV28 with TRBJ2-7; D unclear. Germline CDR1 reads MDHEN; CDR2 reads SYDVKM. V gave up 4 bases and J gave up 7 bases, with 20 bases separating them. The CDR3 covers 15 residues. This CDR3 is CASSSPGVRQGEQYF. CDR3 coding DNA: TGTGCCAGCAGTTCCCCCGGCGTGAGGCAAGGAGAGCAGTACTTC.

This clonotype was detected ten times or more. This chain joins TRBV12-3 or TRBV12-4 and TRBJ2-3; D might be TRBD1 or TRBD2, each matching 5 bases. The CDR3 is made up of 14 amino acids. The germline V and J ends were trimmed by 0 bases and 2 bases, with 6 bases remaining between them. For the CDR3, the DNA is TGTGCCAGCAGTTTAGCCGGGGCCACAGATACGCAGTATTTT. This encodes CASSLAGATDTQYF.

The chain uses TRBV12-3 or TRBV12-4 and TRBJ1-3; no firm D call. The CDR3 loop spans 13 amino acids. With 3 bases removed from V and 5 bases from J, the gap between germline ends came to 8 bases. The CDR3 DNA reads TGTGCCAGCAGTTTGGGCAGAAGAAACACCATATATTTT. It yields the protein CASSLGRRNTIYF.

This clonotype was picked up a small number of times. V and J are TRBV4-3 and TRBJ2-1, with TRBD2 as a possible D gene (6 bases). Germline V gene data show CDR1 as LGHNA and CDR2 as YSLEER. V was pared by 4 bases and J by 6 bases, with 16 bases between. The CDR3 is 15 amino acids. CDR3 loop: CASSLLRAGGNEQFF. CDR3 nucleotide sequence: TGCGCCAGCAGCCTCCTCAGGGCCGGGGGCAATGAGCAGTTCTTC.

This clonotype was observed many times. V is TRBV20-1 and J is TRBJ2-7; perhaps D is TRBD1 or TRBD2 (6 bases each). The germline gives CDR1 DFQATT, CDR2 SNEGSKA (reference sequence). CDR3 size: 14 residues. V gave up 0 bases and J gave up 5 bases, with 14 bases separating them. CDR3: CSAREGGLINEQYF. DNA for the CDR3: TGCAGTGCTAGAGAAGGGGGGCTGATCAACGAGCAGTACTTC.

The V gene is TRBV13, the J gene TRBJ2-4; 10 bases are shared with TRBD1. V was clipped by 5 bases and J by 5 bases; unmatched bases: 3. The CDR3 is 14 amino acids. CDR1 is PRHDT, CDR2 FYEKMQ, per germline (reference sequence). This chain's CDR3 is CASSPGQGENIQYF. The CDR3 DNA reads TGTGCCAGCAGCCCCGGACAGGGGGAAAACATTCAGTACTTC.

The table lists this clonotype with many counts. The chain is built from TRBV6-5 and TRBJ1-3, with D perhaps TRBD1 (6 bases). Trimming pared 9 bases from V and 3 bases from J, leaving 15 bases between. Germline loops: CDR1 MNHEY, CDR2 SVGAGI. This CDR3 is 14 amino acids long. This chain's CDR3 is CASQGYSGGNTIYF. CDR3 bases: TGTGCCAGTCAGGGGTATAGTGGTGGAAACACCATATATTTT.

The V call is TRBV7-8, the J call TRBJ1-5, with 7 bases identical to TRBD1. The V and J ends lost 4 bases and 7 bases, in that order; junction bases with no gene match: 16. The germline gives CDR1 SGHVS, CDR2 FQNEAQ. This CDR3 spans 17 amino acids. CDR3 protein: CASSYTYRQGWEQPQHF. CDR3 sequence (DNA): TGTGCCAGCAGCTATACCTACCGACAGGGATGGGAGCAGCCCCAGCATTTT.

The chain links TRBV5-1 to TRBJ2-3; D is unclear. The length of the CDR3 is 15 residues. The germline V gene has CDR1 SGHRS and CDR2 YFSETQ. The V gene lost 0 bases and the J gene lost 5 bases, with 13 bases spanning the gap. CDR3 residues: CASSLEIVLGDTQYF. CDR3 nucleotide sequence: TGCGCCAGCAGCTTGGAGATTGTTTTGGGAGATACGCAGTATTTT.

This clonotype was found many times. V gene TRBV12-3 or TRBV12-4 combines with J gene TRBJ1-1; D gene unclear. Deletions cut 3 bases from V and 1 base from J, with 6 bases between. The CDR3 is 13 residues long. As DNA, the CDR3 is TGTGCCAGCAGTTTTGACAAGAACACTGAAGCTTTCTTT. Residues: CASSFDKNTEAFF.

Only a few counts were recorded for this clonotype. This chain joins TRBV24-1 and TRBJ2-1, with 8 bases lining up with TRBD2. This CDR3 region has 15 residues. Trimming took 1 base from V and 5 from J; bases not matched to a gene: 3. Germline CDR1 KGHDR, CDR2 SFDVKD. CDR3 coding DNA: TGTGCCACCAGTGATTTTGGGCGGGGGGACAATGAGCAGTTCTTC. This encodes CATSDFGRGDNEQFF.

This clonotype was detected ten times or more. The chain has TRBV5-1 and TRBJ1-2; unclear D gene. V was trimmed by 3 bases and J by 4 bases, leaving 10 bases between them. Germline CDR1 and CDR2: SGHRS and YFSETQ. The CDR3 is 13 residues long. Written as DNA, the CDR3 is TGCGCCAGCAGCTCAGAGGGCCGCTATGGCTACACCTTC. Residues: CASSSEGRYGYTF.

This clonotype showed up just a few times. This chain links TRBV12-3 or TRBV12-4 with TRBJ1-2; D possibly corresponds to TRBD1 (5 bases). The CDR3 has 16 amino acids. Trimming removed 10 bases at V and 6 bases at J, with 27 bases between. CDR3 bases: TGTGCCACCGTCGGTCTCCGGGACGGAGTTTCCCATGGCTACACCTTC. Its translation is CATVGLRDGVSHGYTF.

This clonotype occurred many times. The chain has TRBV7-9 and TRBJ2-3, with 8 bases lining up with TRBD1. V was clipped by 5 bases and J by 4 bases; unmatched bases: 5. Germline values: CDR1 SEHNR, CDR2 FQNEAQ (reference sequence). CDR3 length: 14 amino acids. CDR3 bases: TGTGCCAGCAGCCCCGACAGGGGTGCAGATACGCAGTATTTT. It encodes CASSPDRGADTQYF.

This clonotype was counted ten times or more. The chain employs TRBV6-5 and TRBJ1-1; D is perhaps TRBD1 (6 bases). This CDR3 contains 14 residues. Germline V gene data show CDR1 as MNHEY and CDR2 as SVGAGI. The ends were cut back, 7 bases at V and 5 bases at J, with 17 bases in the middle. The CDR3 loop is CASNTRGRGTEAFF. CDR3 in DNA: TGTGCCAGCAATACCCGGGGGCGGGGGACTGAAGCTTTCTTT.

On this clonotype itself: The germline gene is not matched at one end of the junction; a read error may be the cause. The chain has TRBV2 and TRBJ1-1; D unresolved. Germline lookup yields CDR1 SNHLY and CDR2 FYNNEI. CDR3 length equals 12 residues. CDR3 sequence: CACSGPNTEAFF. The CDR3 coding sequence is TGTGCCTGCAGTGGTCCTAACACTGAAGCTTTCTTT.